The 6 T cell receptor beta chains listed next were all sequenced from one sample in a study of T cells in Graves' hyperthyroidism and ophthalmopathy. The investigators amplified TCR beta CDR3 regions from RNA transcripts. When the TCR CDR3 underwent first-round RT-PCR, the HTBI primer set was used. TCRdb re-called the multiplex PCR reads through MiXCR, storing one row per CDR3 protein. The sample lists some 350,000 distinct CDR3 sequences, about 25% seen once, with around 67% in the top ten. What was sequenced was blood. The receptor source for this set is a man in his forties or fifties with Graves' hyperthyroidism.

The chain has TRBV20-1 and TRBJ2-7, with D possibly called TRBD1 or TRBD2 (7 bases each). Between the trimmed V and J ends, which lost 3 bases and 5 bases, there was a span of 14 bases. This CDR3 spans 13 amino acids. Germline V CDR1 and CDR2: DFQATT, SNEGSKA (reference sequence). The CDR3 sequence is CSASPAGGDEQYF. CDR3 nucleotides: TGCAGTGCTAGCCCCGCAGGGGGGGACGAGCAGTACTTC.

J is TRBJ2-3 and V is TRBV5-6; D uncertain. Germline V lookup: CDR1 SGHDT, CDR2 YYEEEE. The CDR3 is 11 residues long. With 3 bases removed from V and 7 bases from J, the gap between germline ends came to 6 bases. The CDR3 here is CASSSIHTQYF. The CDR3 DNA reads TGTGCCAGCAGCTCGATTCATACGCAGTATTTT.

At least ten counts were recorded for this clonotype. This chain uses TRBV30 with TRBJ1-4, with D tentatively TRBD1 (5 bases). CDR1 and CDR2 (germline): GTSNPN, SVGIG (reference sequence). This CDR3 region has 12 residues. V was pared by 3 bases and J by 10 bases, with 12 bases between. The CDR3 reads CAWSPDRGKLFF. The CDR3 coding sequence is TGTGCCTGGAGCCCAGACAGAGGAAAACTGTTTTTT.

This rearrangement joins TRBV11-3 to TRBJ2-7; 8 nucleotides agree with TRBD1. This CDR3 region has 14 residues. Germline V lookup: CDR1 SGHNT, CDR2 YENEEA. The V segment lost 4 bases and the J segment 1 base; nucleotides outside the gene matches: 3. This CDR3 reads CASSSQGASYEQYF. The CDR3 bases are TGTGCCAGCAGCTCCCAGGGGGCGTCCTACGAGCAGTACTTC.

The chain recombines TRBV6-2 or TRBV6-3 with TRBJ2-3; TRBD1 aligns across 8 bases. Germline V lookup: CDR1 MNHEY, CDR2 SVGEGT. CDR3 length: 14 amino acids. Germline trimming cut 6 bases from V and 3 bases from J; bases unmatched to any gene: 5. For the CDR3, the DNA is TGTGCCAGCAGCTCGGACAGGGAGACAGATACGCAGTATTTT. As protein: CASSSDRETDTQYF.

There are many counts of this clonotype. The V and J genes are TRBV29-1 and TRBJ2-7, with TRBD1 matching over 7 bases. CDR1 is SQVTM, CDR2 ANQGSEA, per germline. The CDR3 totals 12 residues. Unmatched junction bases numbered 10, after V lost 8 bases and J lost 6 bases. CDR3 sequence (DNA): TGCAGCACAACAGGGGCCTCGGGCGAGCAGTACTTC. It yields the protein CSTTGASGEQYF.